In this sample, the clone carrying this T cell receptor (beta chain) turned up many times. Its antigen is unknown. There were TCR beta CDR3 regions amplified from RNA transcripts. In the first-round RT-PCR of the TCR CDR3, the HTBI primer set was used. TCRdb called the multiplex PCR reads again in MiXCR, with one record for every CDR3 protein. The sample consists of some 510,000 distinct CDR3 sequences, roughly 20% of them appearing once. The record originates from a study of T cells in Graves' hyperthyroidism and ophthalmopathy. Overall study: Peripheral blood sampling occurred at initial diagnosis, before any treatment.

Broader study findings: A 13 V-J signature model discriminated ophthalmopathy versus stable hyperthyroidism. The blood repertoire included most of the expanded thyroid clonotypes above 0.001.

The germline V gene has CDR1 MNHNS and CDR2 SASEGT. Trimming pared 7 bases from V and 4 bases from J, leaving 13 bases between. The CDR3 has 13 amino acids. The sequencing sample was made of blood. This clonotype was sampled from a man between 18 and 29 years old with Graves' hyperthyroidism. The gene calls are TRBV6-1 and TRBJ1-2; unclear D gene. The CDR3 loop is CASIFNSGYGYTF. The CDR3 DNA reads TGTGCCAGCATCTTCAACTCGGGCTATGGCTACACCTTC.